The entry that follows covers one TCR beta chain sequence. The data stem from a study of PD-1 blockade in classical Hodgkin lymphoma. The V gene's germline CDR1 is LNHNV and CDR2 YYDKDF (reference sequence). V was cut by 0 bases and J by 5 bases, with 8 bases left in between. This CDR3 has 14 amino acids. No patient escaped relapse after autologous stem cell transplantation, and brentuximab vedotin exposure varied. CD4+ T cells were purified from thawed PBMCs by negative selection. Only in-frame clones appear in the TCRdb table, and some are missing; sequencing was by immunoSEQ multiplex PCR. The table lists about 29,000 clones, around 86% of them singletons.

This chain connects TRBV15 to TRBJ2-1; D is perhaps TRBD2 (6 bases). The specimen comprised CD4+ T cells from blood, sampled at baseline. The receptor comes from a human donor with classical Hodgkin lymphoma. The CDR3 loop is CATSRDPSDNEQFF. CDR3 in DNA: TGTGCCACCAGCAGAGACCCTAGCGACAATGAGCAGTTCTTC.